This record covers a single T cell receptor (beta chain). Its antigen is unidentified. V shed 6 bases and J 3 bases; nucleotides not matched to a gene: 12. The CDR3 covers 16 residues. CDR1 and CDR2 (germline): SGHDN, FVKESK. The repertoire was sequenced with immunoSEQ multiplex PCR; TCRdb's copy has only in-frame clones and lacks some. The sample contains some 4,000 clones, roughly 60% of which appear only once. This specimen comes from a study of coeliac disease. Study information: Each coeliac patient was active, refractory type I, or diet-controlled. Study-wide results and caveats: TRB repertoires were largely private, with most amino acid sequences found in only one sample. Active celiac intraepithelial and lamina propria samples had lower TRB and TRG clonality than control samples.

This sequence was found in a man between 65 and 80 years old with active celiac disease. The chain joins TRBV14 to TRBJ2-3; 7 positions match TRBD1. The sequencing sample was made of intraepithelial lymphocytes from the gut. CDR3 loop: CASSQWTGKGTDTQYF. The CDR3 coding sequence is TGTGCCAGCAGTCAGTGGACAGGCAAGGGGACAGATACGCAGTATTTT.